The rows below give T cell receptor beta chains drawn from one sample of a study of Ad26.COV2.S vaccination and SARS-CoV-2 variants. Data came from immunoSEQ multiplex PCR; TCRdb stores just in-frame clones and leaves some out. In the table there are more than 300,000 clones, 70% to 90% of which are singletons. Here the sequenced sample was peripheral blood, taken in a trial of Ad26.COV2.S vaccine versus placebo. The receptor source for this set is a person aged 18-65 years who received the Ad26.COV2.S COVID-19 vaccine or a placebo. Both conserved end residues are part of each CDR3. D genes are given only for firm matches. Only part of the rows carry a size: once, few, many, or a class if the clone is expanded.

TGTGCCAGCAACTCAGACAGCCCCGGGGAGCTGTTTTTT | CASNSDSPGELFF | - | TRBV6-5 | - | TRBJ2-2
TGTGCCAGCAGCCCGGGGGCCTGGGAGCAGTACTTC | CASSPGAWEQYF | few | TRBV3-1/TRBV3-2 | - | TRBJ2-7
TGTGCCAGCAGTTACTCGGACACAACCAACTACACCTTC | CASSYSDTTNYTF | - | TRBV6-5 | - | TRBJ1-2
TGCAGTGCTAGTACCGGGACAGGGCGATTAGGCTACACCTTC | CSASTGTGRLGYTF | - | TRBV20-1 | TRBD1 | TRBJ1-2
TGTGCTAGTGGTTTGGTAATTGAGGGACGGCGGGTGAACACTGAAGCTTTCTTT | CASGLVIEGRRVNTEAFF | - | TRBV12-5 | - | TRBJ1-1
TGTGCCAGCAGCTTGGATTGGACCCAGTACTTC | CASSLDWTQYF | - | TRBV5-8 | - | TRBJ2-5
TGTGCCAGCAGCCTGTCAGGGGGAGGGAGTGGCTACACCTTC | CASSLSGGGSGYTF | - | TRBV3-1/TRBV3-2 | TRBD1 | TRBJ1-2
TGTGCCAGCAGTTTATCCCGACAGGGACGCTACTACGAGCAGTACTTC | CASSLSRQGRYYEQYF | once | TRBV27 | TRBD1 | TRBJ2-7
TGTGCCAGCAGCGTAAGTCGGCAGACCGGGGAGCTGTTTTTT | CASSVSRQTGELFF | - | TRBV9 | - | TRBJ2-2
TGTGCCAGCAGCTTGGCCAGGGATCCCTACGAGCAGTACTTC | CASSLARDPYEQYF | few | TRBV5-5 | - | TRBJ2-7
TGTGCCTGGGCTATCCTAGGGGGCTACACCTTC | CAWAILGGYTF | - | TRBV30 | - | TRBJ1-2
TGTGCCAGCAGCCAGGGGAACACTGAAGCTTTCTTT | CASSQGNTEAFF | - | TRBV4-2 | - | TRBJ1-1
TGTGCCAGCAGCTTAGTCGGGGGGGGAGAAGAGACCCAGTACTTC | CASSLVGGGEETQYF | - | TRBV7-6 | TRBD2 | TRBJ2-5
TGCGCCAGCAGCAGACCCTACGGAGAGACCCAGTACTTC | CASSRPYGETQYF | - | TRBV10-2 | - | TRBJ2-5
TGCGCCAGCAGCCAAGATACCGCAACGGCGATGGCTAACTATGGCTACACCTTC | CASSQDTATAMANYGYTF | - | TRBV4-3 | - | TRBJ1-2
TGTGCCAGCAGCAGACCCCGGCAAGGGATTTTGGGGACCCAGTACTTC | CASSRPRQGILGTQYF | - | TRBV7-9 | - | TRBJ2-5
TGTGCCAGCAGCTACTTCCGGGACACAGCTGATTCACCCCTCCACTTT | CASSYFRDTADSPLHF | - | TRBV5-6 | - | TRBJ1-6
TGCGCCAGCAGTGAGACTTTGGGACAGGGATGGAGAGGCTACACCTTC | CASSETLGQGWRGYTF | few | TRBV10-1 | TRBD1 | TRBJ1-2
TGCGCCAGCAGTCAATCGTATTACGGGACAGGGATAGAGAAAGAGACCCAGTACTTC | CASSQSYYGTGIEKETQYF | - | TRBV23-1 | TRBD1 | TRBJ2-5
TGCGCCAGCAGCTTATACGGGATTGACTACGAGCAGTACTTC | CASSLYGIDYEQYF | - | TRBV5-1 | - | TRBJ2-7
TGTGCCAGCAGCGAGGGACTAGCGGGGGCCCTACAGCAGTACTTC | CASSEGLAGALQQYF | - | TRBV9 | TRBD2 | TRBJ2-5
TGTGCCAGCAGCTTGGGAGGGAGATCACCCCTCCACTTT | CASSLGGRSPLHF | - | TRBV5-6 | - | TRBJ1-6
TGCGCCAGCAGCCCAGGGATGGATTTTACTGAAGCTTTCTTT | CASSPGMDFTEAFF | many | TRBV5-1 | - | TRBJ1-1
TGTGCCAGCAGTTACTCGGTCTGGAACGCCACGTCCTACGAGCAGTACTTC | CASSYSVWNATSYEQYF | - | TRBV6-2/TRBV6-3 | - | TRBJ2-7
TGCGCCAGCAGCTTGGTCCAGGGCCTACCACCCCTCCACTTT | CASSLVQGLPPLHF | - | TRBV5-1 | - | TRBJ1-6
TGTGCCAGCAGCTTAGCGCTTACCTGGACAGGAGATTCACCCCTCCACTTT | CASSLALTWTGDSPLHF | - | TRBV7-2 | TRBD1 | TRBJ1-6
TGTGCCTGGAAGCCGGGGAACTTATCACCCCTCCACTTT | CAWKPGNLSPLHF | - | TRBV30 | - | TRBJ1-6
TGTGCCAGCAGTTACCCCCGGAAAGAGACCCAGTACTTC | CASSYPRKETQYF | once | TRBV12-3/TRBV12-4 | - | TRBJ2-5
TGTGCCAGCAATAGCGGCAGCACAGATACGCAGTATTTT | CASNSGSTDTQYF | - | TRBV11-1 | - | TRBJ2-3
TGCGCCAGCAGCCAAAGGGCCATGACAGGGGGTAGGGCAGAGACCCAGTACTTC | CASSQRAMTGGRAETQYF | - | TRBV4-1 | TRBD1 | TRBJ2-5
TGTGCCACCAGGGCGGAGACCTCCTACGAGCAGTACTTC | CATRAETSYEQYF | - | TRBV25-1 | - | TRBJ2-7
TGTGCCAGCAGCGTAGGAGGGACAGGGTCCTACGAGCAGTACTTC | CASSVGGTGSYEQYF | - | TRBV9 | TRBD1 | TRBJ2-7
TGTGCCAGCAGCACGGGACAGGGGGGTCAGCCCCAGCATTTT | CASSTGQGGQPQHF | - | TRBV6-2/TRBV6-3 | TRBD1 | TRBJ1-5
TGTGCCAGCAGCTTACCCGCCAGGACTGAAGCTTTCTTT | CASSLPARTEAFF | - | TRBV7-9 | - | TRBJ1-1
TGTGCCAGCAGCGGGGGCCGGGGCTACACCTTC | CASSGGRGYTF | - | TRBV2 | - | TRBJ1-2
TGTGCCAGCACCAGGGGGGGCGACACCGGGGAGCTGTTTTTT | CASTRGGDTGELFF | - | TRBV6-5 | - | TRBJ2-2
TGTGCCAGCAGCGGTCGGGACTACCTTACGGATGAGCAGTTCTTC | CASSGRDYLTDEQFF | once | TRBV9 | TRBD2 | TRBJ2-1
TGCGCCAGCAGTCGGATTCAGGGGAGCGCAGTGGGCGGGGAGCTGTTTTTT | CASSRIQGSAVGGELFF | - | TRBV5-1 | - | TRBJ2-2
TGTGCCAGCAGCCGGCCACCGGGACAGGCCGCCTACGAGCAGTACTTC | CASSRPPGQAAYEQYF | - | TRBV6-6 | TRBD1 | TRBJ2-7
TGTGCCAGCAATAAGGAAATGGACACTGAAGCTTTCTTT | CASNKEMDTEAFF | - | TRBV12-3/TRBV12-4 | - | TRBJ1-1
TGTGCTAGTGGTTTGAGTCTGACTGAGAATACGCAGTATTTT | CASGLSLTENTQYF | - | TRBV12-5 | - | TRBJ2-3
TGTGCCAGCAGCTCCCAAACCTTAGGGGTAGGGGGCTACACCTTC | CASSSQTLGVGGYTF | - | TRBV5-6 | - | TRBJ1-2